This paragraph covers one T cell receptor beta chain sequence. Per the original data handling: Using reference gene primer amplification, nucleated cell counts were estimated. Using immunoSEQ multiplex PCR, the repertoire was profiled, and TCRdb retains in-frame clones only, with some absent. That table is the source of V, J and clone size, and D and trimming were worked out from the DNA. The sample lists roughly 150,000 clones; roughly 81% were seen once. This CDR3 comprises 12 residues. V was trimmed by 3 bases and J by 2 bases, leaving 7 bases between them. CDR1 is DFQATT, CDR2 SNEGSKA, per germline (reference sequence). The Seattle site enrolled patients during active infection and followed them longitudinally. The entry originates in a study of blood T cell repertoires in COVID-19. Study details: Some COVID-19 samples were acute and others convalescent; all came from the United States, Italy and Spain. PBMCs, B-cell-depleted T cells, or T cells were the source of the cDNA or gDNA that made up the material.

The chain uses TRBV20-1 and TRBJ1-1; TRBD1 might be the D (5 bases). This sequence originates from an elderly woman with COVID-19, enrolled during active disease. The sequenced sample consisted of peripheral blood. The CDR3 loop is CSASRGNTEAFF. In DNA, the CDR3 is TGCAGTGCTAGTAGGGGTAACACTGAAGCTTTCTTT.